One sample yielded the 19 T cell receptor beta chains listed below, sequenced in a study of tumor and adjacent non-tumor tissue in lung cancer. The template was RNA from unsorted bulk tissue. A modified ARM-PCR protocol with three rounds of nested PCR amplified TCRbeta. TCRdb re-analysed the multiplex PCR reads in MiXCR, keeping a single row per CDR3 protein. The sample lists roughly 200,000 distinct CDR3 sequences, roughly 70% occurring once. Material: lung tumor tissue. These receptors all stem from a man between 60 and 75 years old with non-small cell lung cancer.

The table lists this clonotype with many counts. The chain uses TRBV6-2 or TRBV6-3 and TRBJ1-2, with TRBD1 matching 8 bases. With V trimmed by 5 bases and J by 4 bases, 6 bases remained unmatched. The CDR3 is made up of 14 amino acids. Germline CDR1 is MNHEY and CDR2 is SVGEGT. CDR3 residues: CASSPQGASYGYTF. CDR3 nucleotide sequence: TGTGCCAGCAGTCCTCAGGGGGCGAGCTATGGCTACACCTTC.

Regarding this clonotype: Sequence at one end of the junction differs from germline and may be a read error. CDR3 nucleotide sequence: TGTGCCGGCAGCTCCGAAGGAAATGAGCAGTTCTTC. Its protein is CAGSSEGNEQFF. The J gene is TRBJ2-1, the V gene TRBV12-3 or TRBV12-4; D is undetermined. The length of the CDR3 is 12 residues.

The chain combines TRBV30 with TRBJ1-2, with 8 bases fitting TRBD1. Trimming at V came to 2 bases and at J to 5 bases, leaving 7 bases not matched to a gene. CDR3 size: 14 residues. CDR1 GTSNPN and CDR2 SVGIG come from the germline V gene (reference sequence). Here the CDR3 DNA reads TGTGCCTGGAGTCCCGGACAGGGAAATTATGGCTACACCTTC. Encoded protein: CAWSPGQGNYGYTF.

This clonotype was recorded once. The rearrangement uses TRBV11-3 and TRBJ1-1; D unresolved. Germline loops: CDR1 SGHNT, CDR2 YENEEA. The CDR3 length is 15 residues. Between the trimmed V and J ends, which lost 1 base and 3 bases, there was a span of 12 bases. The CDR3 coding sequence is TGTGCCAGCAGCTTAGTGGCGGCGTGGCACACTGAAGCTTTCTTT. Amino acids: CASSLVAAWHTEAFF.

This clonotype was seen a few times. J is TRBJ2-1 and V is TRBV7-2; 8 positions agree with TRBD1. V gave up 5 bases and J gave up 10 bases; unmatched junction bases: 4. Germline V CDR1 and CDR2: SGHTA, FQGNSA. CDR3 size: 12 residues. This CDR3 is CASSLHRGEQFF. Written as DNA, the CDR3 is TGTGCCAGCAGCCTACACAGGGGGGAGCAGTTCTTC.

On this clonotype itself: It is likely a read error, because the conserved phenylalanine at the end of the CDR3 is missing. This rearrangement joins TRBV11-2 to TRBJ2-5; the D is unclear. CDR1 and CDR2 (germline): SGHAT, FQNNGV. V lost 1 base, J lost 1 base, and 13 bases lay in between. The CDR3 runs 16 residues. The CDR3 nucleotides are TGTGCCAGCAGCTTAGCGATGGACGCCATCCAAGAGACCCAGTACTTA. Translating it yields CASSLAMDAIQETQYL.

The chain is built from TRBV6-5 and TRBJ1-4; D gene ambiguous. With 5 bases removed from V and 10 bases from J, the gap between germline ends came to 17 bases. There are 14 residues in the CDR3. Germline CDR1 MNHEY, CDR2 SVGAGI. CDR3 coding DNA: TGTGCCAGCAGTAAGAACAGAGCTATCCGAAAACTGTTTTTT. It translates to CASSKNRAIRKLFF.

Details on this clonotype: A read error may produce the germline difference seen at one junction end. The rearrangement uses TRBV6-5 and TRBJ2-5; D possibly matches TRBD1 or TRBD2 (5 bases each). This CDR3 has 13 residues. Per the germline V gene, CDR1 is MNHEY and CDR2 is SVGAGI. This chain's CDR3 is CASSYSIGETHYF. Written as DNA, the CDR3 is TGTGCCAGCAGTTACTCGATAGGGGAGACCCACTACTTC.

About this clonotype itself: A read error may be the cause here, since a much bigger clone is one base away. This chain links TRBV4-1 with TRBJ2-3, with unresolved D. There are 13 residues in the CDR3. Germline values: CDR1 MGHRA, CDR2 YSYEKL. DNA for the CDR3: TGCTCCAGCAGCCAAGACGGAGCGAATACGCAGTATTTT. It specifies CSSSQDGANTQYF.

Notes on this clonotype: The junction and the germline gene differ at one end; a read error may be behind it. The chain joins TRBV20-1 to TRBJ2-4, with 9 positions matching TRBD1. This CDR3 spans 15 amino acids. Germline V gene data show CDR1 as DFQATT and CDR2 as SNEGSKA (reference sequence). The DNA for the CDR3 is TGCAGTGCTAGAAACAGGGGGCTTGCCAAATACATTCAGTACTTC. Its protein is CSARNRGLAKYIQYF.

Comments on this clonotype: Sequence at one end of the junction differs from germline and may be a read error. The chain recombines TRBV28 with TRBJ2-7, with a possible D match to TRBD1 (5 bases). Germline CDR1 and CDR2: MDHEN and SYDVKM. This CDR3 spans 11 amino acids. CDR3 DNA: TGTGCCACATCGCTGGGGCCAAAATTGCACTTC. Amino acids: CATSLGPKLHF.

CDR3 bases: TGTGCCAGCAGCCTTCGGGACGGGAATCAGCCCCAGTATTTT. Translating it yields CASSLRDGNQPQYF. This chain joins TRBV7-8 and TRBJ1-5; tentatively, D is TRBD1 or TRBD2 (5 bases each). The tail of the sequence fits TRBJ2-3 better, so the J call may be wrong. CDR3 length: 14 residues. Per germline, CDR1 SGHVS and CDR2 FQNEAQ.

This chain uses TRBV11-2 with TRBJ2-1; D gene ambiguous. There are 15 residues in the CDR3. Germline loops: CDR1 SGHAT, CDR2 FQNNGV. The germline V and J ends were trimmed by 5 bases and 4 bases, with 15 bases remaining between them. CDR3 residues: CASSPVGGAYNEQFF. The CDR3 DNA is TGTGCCAGCAGCCCCGTGGGCGGCGCTTACAATGAGCAGTTCTTC.

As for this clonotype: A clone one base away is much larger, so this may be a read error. The CDR3, as DNA: TGTGCCAGCAACGAGCTTACGAAGGCTCGGGAACTGTTTTTT. Translation: CASNELTKARELFF. The gene calls are TRBV5-5 and TRBJ1-4; no firm D call. The V end was cut by 6 bases, the J end by 12 bases, with 21 bases between. Per germline, CDR1 SGHKS and CDR2 YYEKEE (reference sequence). CDR3 length equals 14 residues.

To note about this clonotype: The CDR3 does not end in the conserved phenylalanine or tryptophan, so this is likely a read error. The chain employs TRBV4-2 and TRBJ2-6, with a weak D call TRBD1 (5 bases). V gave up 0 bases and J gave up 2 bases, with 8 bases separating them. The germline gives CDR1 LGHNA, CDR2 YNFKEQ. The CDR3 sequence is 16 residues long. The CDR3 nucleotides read TGTGCCAGCAGCCAAGATAAGGGGACTGGGGCCAACGTCCTGACTTTA. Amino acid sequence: CASSQDKGTGANVLTL.

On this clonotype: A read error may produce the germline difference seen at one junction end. This CDR3 reads CASARDRAYNEEFF. The DNA of the CDR3 is TGTGCCAGCGCCCGGGACCGAGCCTACAATGAGGAGTTCTTC. The chain links TRBV11-2 to TRBJ2-1; D possibly matches TRBD1 or TRBD2 (5 bases each). Germline assignment: CDR1 SGHAT and CDR2 FQNNGV. CDR3 length: 14 residues.

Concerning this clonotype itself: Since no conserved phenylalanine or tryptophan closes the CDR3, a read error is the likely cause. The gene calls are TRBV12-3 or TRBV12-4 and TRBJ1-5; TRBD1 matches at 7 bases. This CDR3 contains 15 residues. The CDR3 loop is CASSSPAGGNQPQHI. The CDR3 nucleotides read TGTGCAAGCAGTTCCCCGGCAGGGGGGAATCAGCCCCAGCATATT.

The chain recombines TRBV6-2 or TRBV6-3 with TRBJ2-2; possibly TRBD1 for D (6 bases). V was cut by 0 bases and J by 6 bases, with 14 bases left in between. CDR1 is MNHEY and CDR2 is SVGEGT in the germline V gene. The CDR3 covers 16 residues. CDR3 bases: TGTGCCAGCAGTTACTCCGGGACAAGGGTATCCGGGGAGCTGTTTTTT. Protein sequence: CASSYSGTRVSGELFF.

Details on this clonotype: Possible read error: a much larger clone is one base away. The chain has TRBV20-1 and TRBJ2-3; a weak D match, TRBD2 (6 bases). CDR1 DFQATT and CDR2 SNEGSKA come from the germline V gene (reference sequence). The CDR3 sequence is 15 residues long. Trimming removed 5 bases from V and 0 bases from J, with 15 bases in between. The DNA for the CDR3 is TGCAGTGCTGAGCCGCGGGACTTAAGCACAGATACGCAGTATTTT. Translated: CSAEPRDLSTDTQYF.